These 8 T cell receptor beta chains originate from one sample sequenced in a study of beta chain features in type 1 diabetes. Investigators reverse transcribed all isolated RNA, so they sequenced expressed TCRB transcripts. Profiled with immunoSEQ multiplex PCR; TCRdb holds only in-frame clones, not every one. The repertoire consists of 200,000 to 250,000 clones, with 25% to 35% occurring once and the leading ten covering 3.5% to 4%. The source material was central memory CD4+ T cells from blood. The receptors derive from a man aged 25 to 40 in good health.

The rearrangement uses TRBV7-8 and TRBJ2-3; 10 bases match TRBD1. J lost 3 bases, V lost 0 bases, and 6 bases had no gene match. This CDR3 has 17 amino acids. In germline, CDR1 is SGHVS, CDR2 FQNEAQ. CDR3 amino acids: CASSLALGTGVTDTQYF. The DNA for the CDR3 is TGTGCCAGCAGCTTAGCGCTGGGGACAGGGGTGACAGATACGCAGTATTTT.

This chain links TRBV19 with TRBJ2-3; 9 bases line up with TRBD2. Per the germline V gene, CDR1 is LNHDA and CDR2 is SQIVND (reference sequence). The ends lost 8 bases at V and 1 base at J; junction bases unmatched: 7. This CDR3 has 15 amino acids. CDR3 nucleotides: TGTGCCAGTGGGTCTAGCGGGGTCGGCACAGATACGCAGTATTTT. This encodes CASGSSGVGTDTQYF.

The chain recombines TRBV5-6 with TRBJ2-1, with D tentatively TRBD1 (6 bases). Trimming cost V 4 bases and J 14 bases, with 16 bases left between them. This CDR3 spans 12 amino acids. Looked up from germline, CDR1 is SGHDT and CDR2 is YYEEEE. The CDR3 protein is CASSLTGTIKFF. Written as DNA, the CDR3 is TGTGCCAGCAGCCTAACCGGGACAATCAAGTTCTTC.

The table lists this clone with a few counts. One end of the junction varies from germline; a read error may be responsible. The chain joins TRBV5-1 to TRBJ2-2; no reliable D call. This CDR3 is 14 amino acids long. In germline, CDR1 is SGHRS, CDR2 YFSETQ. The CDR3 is CASCLRDNTGELFF. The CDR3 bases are TGCGCCAGCTGCTTAAGGGATAACACCGGGGAGCTGTTTTTT.

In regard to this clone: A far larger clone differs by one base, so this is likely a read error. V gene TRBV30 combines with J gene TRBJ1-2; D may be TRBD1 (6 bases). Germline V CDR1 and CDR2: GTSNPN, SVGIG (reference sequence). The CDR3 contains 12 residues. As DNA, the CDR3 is TGTTCCTGGAGTCTCCGACAGGATGGCTACACCTTC. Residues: CSWSLRQDGYTF.

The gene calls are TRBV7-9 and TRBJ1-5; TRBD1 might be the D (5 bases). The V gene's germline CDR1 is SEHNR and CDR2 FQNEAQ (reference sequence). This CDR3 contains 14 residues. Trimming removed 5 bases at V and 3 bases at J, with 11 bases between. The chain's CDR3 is CASSPDTYNQPQHF. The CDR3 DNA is TGTGCCAGCAGCCCGGACACTTACAATCAGCCCCAGCATTTT.

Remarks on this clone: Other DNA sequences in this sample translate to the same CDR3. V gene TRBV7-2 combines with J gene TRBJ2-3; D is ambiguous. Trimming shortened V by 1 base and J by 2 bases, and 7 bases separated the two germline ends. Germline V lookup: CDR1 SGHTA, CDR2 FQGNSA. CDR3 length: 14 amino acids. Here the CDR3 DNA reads TGTGCCAGCAGCTTAGACCGGTCCACAGATACGCAGTATTTT. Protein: CASSLDRSTDTQYF.

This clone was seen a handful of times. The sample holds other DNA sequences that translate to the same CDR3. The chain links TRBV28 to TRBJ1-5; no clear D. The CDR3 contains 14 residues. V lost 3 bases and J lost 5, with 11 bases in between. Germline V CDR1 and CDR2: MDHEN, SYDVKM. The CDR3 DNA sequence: TGTGCCAGCAGTTTTCCGGACCGTTATCAGCCCCAGCATTTT. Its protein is CASSFPDRYQPQHF.